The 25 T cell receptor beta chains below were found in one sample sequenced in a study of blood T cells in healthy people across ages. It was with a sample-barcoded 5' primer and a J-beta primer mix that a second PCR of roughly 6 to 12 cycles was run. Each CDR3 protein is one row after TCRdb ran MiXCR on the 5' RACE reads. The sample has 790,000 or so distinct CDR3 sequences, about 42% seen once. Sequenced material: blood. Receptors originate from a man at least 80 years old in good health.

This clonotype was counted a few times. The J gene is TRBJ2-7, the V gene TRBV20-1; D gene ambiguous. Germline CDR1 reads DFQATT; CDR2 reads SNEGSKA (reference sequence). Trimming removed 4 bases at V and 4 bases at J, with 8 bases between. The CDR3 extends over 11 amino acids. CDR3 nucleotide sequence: TGCAGTGCTAAAATTCAGTACGAGCAGTACTTC. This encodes CSAKIQYEQYF.

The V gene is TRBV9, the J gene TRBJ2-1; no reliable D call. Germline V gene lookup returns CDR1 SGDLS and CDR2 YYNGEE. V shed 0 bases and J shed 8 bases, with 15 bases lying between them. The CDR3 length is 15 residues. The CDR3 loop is CASSVGATTIHEQFF. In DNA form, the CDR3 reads TGTGCCAGCAGCGTAGGGGCTACCACGATCCATGAGCAGTTCTTC.

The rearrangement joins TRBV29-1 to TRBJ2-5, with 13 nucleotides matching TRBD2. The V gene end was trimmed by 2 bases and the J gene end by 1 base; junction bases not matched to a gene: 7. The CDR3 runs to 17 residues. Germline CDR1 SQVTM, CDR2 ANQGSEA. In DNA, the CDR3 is TGCAGCGTTGAACAGGGGGGACTAGCGGGGATCCAAGAGACCCAGTACTTC. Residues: CSVEQGGLAGIQETQYF.

CDR3 residues: CASSSPGIHEQYF. In DNA, the CDR3 is TGTGCCAGTAGTAGCCCAGGGATCCACGAGCAGTACTTC. This chain joins TRBV19 and TRBJ2-5; D perhaps matches TRBD1 (5 bases). The DNA end is more similar to TRBJ2-7, so the J call may be wrong. Germline lookup yields CDR1 LNHDA and CDR2 SQIVND (reference sequence). The CDR3 is 13 residues long.

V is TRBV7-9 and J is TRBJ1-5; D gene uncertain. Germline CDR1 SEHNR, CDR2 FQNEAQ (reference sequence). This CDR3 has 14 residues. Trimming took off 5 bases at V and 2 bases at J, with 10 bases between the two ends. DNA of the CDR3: TGTGCCAGCAGCACCGGGCCCGGCAATCAGCCCCAGCATTTT. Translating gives CASSTGPGNQPQHF.

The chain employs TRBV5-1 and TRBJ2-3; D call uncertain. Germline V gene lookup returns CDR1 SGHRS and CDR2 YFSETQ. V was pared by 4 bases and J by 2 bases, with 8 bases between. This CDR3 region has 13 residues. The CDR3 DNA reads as TGCGCCAGCAGCATCTGGACCACAGATACGCAGTATTTT. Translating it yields CASSIWTTDTQYF. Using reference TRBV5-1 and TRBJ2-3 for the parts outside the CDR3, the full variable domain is KAGVTQTPRYLIKTRGQQVTLSCSPISGHRSVSWYQQTPGQGLQFLFEYFSETQRNKGNFPGRFSGRQFSNSRSEMNVSTLELGDSALYLCASSIWTTDTQYFGPGTRLTVL.

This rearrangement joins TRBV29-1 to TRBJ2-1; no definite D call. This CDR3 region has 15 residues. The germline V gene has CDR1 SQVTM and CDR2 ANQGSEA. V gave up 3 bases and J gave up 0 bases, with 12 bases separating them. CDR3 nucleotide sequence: TGCAGCGTTGAGCCGGGCGCCGGCTCCTACAATGAGCAGTTCTTC. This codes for CSVEPGAGSYNEQFF.

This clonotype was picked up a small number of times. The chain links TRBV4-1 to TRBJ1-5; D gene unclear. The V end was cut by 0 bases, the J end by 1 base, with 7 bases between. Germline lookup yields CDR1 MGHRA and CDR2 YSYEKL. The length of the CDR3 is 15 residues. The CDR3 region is CASSQEGLSNQPQHF. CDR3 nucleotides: TGCGCCAGCAGCCAAGAAGGATTGAGCAATCAGCCCCAGCATTTT.

CDR3 bases: TGTGCCACCAGCAGGAGGGCTAGCGGGGACAATGAGCAGTACTTC. It codes for CATSRRASGDNEQYF. The V call is TRBV15, the J call TRBJ2-7, with TRBD2 matching 9 bases. The CDR3 has 15 residues. V was pared by 3 bases and J by 7 bases, with 10 bases of the junction left unmatched. Looked up from germline, CDR1 is LNHNV and CDR2 is YYDKDF (reference sequence).

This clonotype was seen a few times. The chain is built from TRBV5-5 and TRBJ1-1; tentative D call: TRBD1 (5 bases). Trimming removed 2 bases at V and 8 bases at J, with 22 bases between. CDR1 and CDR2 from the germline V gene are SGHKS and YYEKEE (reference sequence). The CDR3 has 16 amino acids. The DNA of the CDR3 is TGTGCCAGCAGCTTCGAAGGGAACAGGCTCGTTCCGGAAGCTTTCTTT. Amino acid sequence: CASSFEGNRLVPEAFF.

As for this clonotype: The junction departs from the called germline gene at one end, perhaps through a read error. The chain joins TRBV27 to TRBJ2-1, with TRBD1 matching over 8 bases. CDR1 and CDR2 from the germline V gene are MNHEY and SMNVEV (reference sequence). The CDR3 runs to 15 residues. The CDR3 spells CASSLRQGSYKEQFF. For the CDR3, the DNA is TGTGCCAGCAGTTTACGACAGGGGTCCTACAAGGAGCAGTTCTTC.

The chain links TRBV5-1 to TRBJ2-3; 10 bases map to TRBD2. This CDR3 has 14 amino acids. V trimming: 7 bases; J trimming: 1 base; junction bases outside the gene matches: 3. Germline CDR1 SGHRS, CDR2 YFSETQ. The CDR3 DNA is TGCGCCAGCCAAACTAGCGGGGGCACAGATACGCAGTATTTT. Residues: CASQTSGGTDTQYF.

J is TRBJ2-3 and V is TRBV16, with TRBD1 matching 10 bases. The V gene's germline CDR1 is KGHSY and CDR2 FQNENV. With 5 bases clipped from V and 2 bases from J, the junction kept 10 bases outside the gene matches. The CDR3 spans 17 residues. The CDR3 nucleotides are TGTGCCAGCAGCGACCGGGACAGGGGAGGGCTCACAGATACGCAGTATTTT. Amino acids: CASSDRDRGGLTDTQYF.

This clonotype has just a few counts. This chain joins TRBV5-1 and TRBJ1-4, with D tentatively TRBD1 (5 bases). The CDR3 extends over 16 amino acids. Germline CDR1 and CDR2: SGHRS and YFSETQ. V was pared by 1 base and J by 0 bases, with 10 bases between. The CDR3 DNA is TGCGCCAGCAGCTTGACAGGCTTCACAACTAATGAAAAACTGTTTTTT. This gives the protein CASSLTGFTTNEKLFF.

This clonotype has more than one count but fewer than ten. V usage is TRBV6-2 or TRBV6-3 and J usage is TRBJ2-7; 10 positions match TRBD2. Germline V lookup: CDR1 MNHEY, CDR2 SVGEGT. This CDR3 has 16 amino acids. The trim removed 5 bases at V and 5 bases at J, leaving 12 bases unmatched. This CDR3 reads CASSKGLAPHGHEQYF. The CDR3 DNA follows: TGTGCCAGCAGTAAGGGACTAGCGCCCCACGGTCACGAGCAGTACTTC.

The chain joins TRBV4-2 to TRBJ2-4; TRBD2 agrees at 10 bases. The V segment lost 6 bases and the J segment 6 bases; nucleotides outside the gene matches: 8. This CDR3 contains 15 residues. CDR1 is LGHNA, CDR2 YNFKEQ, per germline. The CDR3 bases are TGTGCCAGCAGTCAAAATGTAGCGGGGGGAAACATTCAGTACTTC. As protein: CASSQNVAGGNIQYF.

CDR3 residues: CASSARTGGNEQFF. The CDR3 coding sequence is TGTGCCAGCAGCGCCAGGACAGGGGGAAATGAGCAGTTCTTC. The chain is built from TRBV9 and TRBJ2-1; TRBD1 agrees at 10 bases. Trimming cost V 3 bases and J 7 bases; bases outside gene matches: 4. Germline values: CDR1 SGDLS, CDR2 YYNGEE. The CDR3 has 14 residues.

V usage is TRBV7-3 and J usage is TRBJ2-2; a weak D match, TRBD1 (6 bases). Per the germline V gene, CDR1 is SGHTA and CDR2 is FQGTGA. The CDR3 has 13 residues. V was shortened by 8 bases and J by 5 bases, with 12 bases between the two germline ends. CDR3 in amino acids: CASGATGTGELFF. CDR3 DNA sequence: TGTGCCAGCGGCGCTACAGGGACCGGGGAGCTGTTTTTT.

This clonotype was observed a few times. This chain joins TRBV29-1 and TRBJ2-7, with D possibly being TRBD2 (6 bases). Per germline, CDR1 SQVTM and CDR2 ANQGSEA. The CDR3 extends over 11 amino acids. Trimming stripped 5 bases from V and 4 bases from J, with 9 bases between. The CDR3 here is CSVSSGYEQYF. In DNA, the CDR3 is TGCAGCGTTAGTAGCGGTTACGAGCAGTACTTC.

The CDR3 sequence: CASSEAGHRNQPQHF. In nucleotides, the CDR3 is TGCGCCAGCAGTGAGGCAGGACACCGGAATCAGCCCCAGCATTTT. The V gene is TRBV10-2, the J gene TRBJ1-5; a possible D gene is TRBD1 (5 bases). Trimming stripped 2 bases from V and 4 bases from J, with 12 bases between. This CDR3 has 15 amino acids. The V gene's germline CDR1 is WSHSY and CDR2 SAAADI.

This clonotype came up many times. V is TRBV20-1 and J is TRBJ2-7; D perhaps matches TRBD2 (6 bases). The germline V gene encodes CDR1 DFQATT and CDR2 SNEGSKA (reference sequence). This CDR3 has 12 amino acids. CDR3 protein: CTAGREYDEQYF. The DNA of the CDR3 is TGCACCGCGGGCCGGGAGTACGACGAGCAGTACTTC.

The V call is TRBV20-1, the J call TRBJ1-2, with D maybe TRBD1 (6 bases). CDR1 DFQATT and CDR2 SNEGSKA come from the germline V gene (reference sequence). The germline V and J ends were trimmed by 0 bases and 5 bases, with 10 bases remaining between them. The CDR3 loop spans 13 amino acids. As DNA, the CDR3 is TGCAGTGCTAGAGATCCGGGGGCGTATGGCTACACCTTC. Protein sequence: CSARDPGAYGYTF.

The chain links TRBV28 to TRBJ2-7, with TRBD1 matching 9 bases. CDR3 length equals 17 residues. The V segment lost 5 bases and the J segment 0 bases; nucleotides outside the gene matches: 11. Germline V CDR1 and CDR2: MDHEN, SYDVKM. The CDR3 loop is CASSPWGQGDLSYEQYF. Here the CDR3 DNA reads TGTGCCAGCAGTCCATGGGGACAGGGCGATCTCTCCTACGAGCAGTACTTC.

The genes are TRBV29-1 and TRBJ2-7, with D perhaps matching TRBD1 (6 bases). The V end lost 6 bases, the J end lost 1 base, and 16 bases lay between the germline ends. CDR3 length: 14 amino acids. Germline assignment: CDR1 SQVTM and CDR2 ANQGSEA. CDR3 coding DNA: TGCAGCGTGGCACAGGGTTTAAGGTCCTACGAGCAGTACTTC. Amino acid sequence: CSVAQGLRSYEQYF.

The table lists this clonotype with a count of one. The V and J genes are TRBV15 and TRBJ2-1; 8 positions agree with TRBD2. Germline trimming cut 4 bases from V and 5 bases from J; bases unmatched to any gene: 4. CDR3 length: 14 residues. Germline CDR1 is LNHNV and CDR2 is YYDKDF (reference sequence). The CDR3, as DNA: TGTGCCACCAGCAAAACTAGCGGTAACAATGAGCAGTTCTTC. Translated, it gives CATSKTSGNNEQFF.